Included here is one T cell receptor beta chain sequence, with context. It has no known antigen specificity. Per-nucleotide qualities are absent, and no much larger clonotype sits a single base away. The entry originates in a study of post-analysis software for immune sequencing data (dated by TCRdb to the mid-2010s). The study in broad terms: Relapsing-remitting, secondary progressive and progressive-relapsing multiple sclerosis were recorded as disease courses, and subtype annotation was lacking for some patients. A subset of samples was prepared in parallel using single-end sample barcoding, then pooled and co-amplified after Illumina adapter ligation. The patient repertoires were set against approximately 10 previously published healthy control repertoires from donors whose ages ranged from roughly 6 to 27 years.

Overall study outcomes, separate from this receptor: Four to six TRBV segments, including TRBV5-6, TRBV5-1 and TRBV20-1, were significantly more frequent in patients than controls. Compared with controls, multiple sclerosis patients had significantly lower normalized Chao1 diversity, a finding suggesting substantial peripheral T-cell clonal expansion. Direct clustering with F measure showed strong co-clustering of samples prepared in the same batch, prompting a batch-effect correction. The control group was slightly older than the multiple sclerosis patient group.

TCR beta repertoires were profiled from peripheral blood of roughly twelve young patients with multiple sclerosis to demonstrate the VDJtools post-analysis software. The multiple sclerosis patients were children and adolescents ranging in age from roughly 6 to 15 years. The CDR3 has 15 amino acids, counting the end cysteine and phenylalanine. The kept DNA is CDR3 alone, 45 bases in frame from the first base. CDR1 and CDR2 are read off the germline V gene (reference sequence) as MNHEY and SMNVEV. V is shortened by 2 bases, J by 0 bases, and the region joining them spans 7 bases. Libraries were prepared through PCR. TCRdb shows the sequencer as Illumina HiSeq 2500. Unique molecular identifiers were incorporated into TCR beta cDNA libraries to reduce PCR and sequencing biases. Every 1 to 10 million input T cells yielded roughly 0.5 million cDNA molecules, meaning each molecule approximated one T cell. The patient libraries were prepared and sequenced using the same protocol as the earlier healthy control dataset. Samples belonging to the same batch were prepared together, multiplexed and sequenced on a shared HiSeq lane. Under the source paper's analysis protocol: Raw barcoded reads were processed with MIGEC, discarding single-read molecular identifier groups before consensus assembly and CDR3 extraction. Clonotype tables were post-analysed with VDJtools, and diversity was normalized by down-sampling all datasets to the smallest sample size. Repertoire overlap clustering matched CDR3 amino acid but not nucleotide sequences to correct batch-related cross-sample contamination. In TCRdb, the public reads were trimmed at Q25 with fastp and aligned with MiXCR, with productive beta chains retained. Entries that share a CDR3 protein sequence are merged under the most common genes and DNA. TCRdb, rather than the study authors, made the V and J calls. Here the sample has about 200,000 distinct CDR3 sequences; 29% occur a single time. 3% to 3.5% of the sample belongs to the ten largest clones.

Material for sequencing was blood. The receptor was isolated from a girl younger than 18 with multiple sclerosis. The rearrangement joined TRBV27 to TRBJ1-4; 5 matching bases give a weak D call of TRBD1. The bases are TGTGCCAGCAGTTTAGGGGGAGCAACTAATGAAAAACTGTTTTTT. Its translation is CASSLGGATNEKLFF.